The 32 T cell receptor beta chains reported below all come from one sample, sequenced in a study of cytomegalovirus exposure and HLA in healthy donors. This PCR relied on a set of 60 Vbeta primers and 13 Jbeta primers. Only in-frame clones appear in the TCRdb table, and some are missing; sequencing was by immunoSEQ multiplex PCR. The repertoire holds 150,000 to 200,000 clones, over 75% seen once, with nearly 6.5% in the top ten. Input material: PBMCs. These receptors all come from a man aged 35-49 years in good health and CMV-seropositive.

This rearrangement joins TRBV11-3 to TRBJ1-5; no clear D gene. The CDR3 is made up of 15 amino acids. Trimming removed 1 base from V and 3 bases from J, with 10 bases in between. Germline values: CDR1 SGHNT, CDR2 YENEEA. The CDR3 reads CASSLGGGFNQPQHF. CDR3 in DNA: TGTGCCAGCAGCTTAGGAGGCGGATTCAATCAGCCCCAGCATTTT.

The chain couples TRBV16 to TRBJ1-2; unclear D gene. Trimming shortened V by 5 bases and J by 4 bases, and 20 bases separated the two germline ends. The CDR3 is made up of 16 amino acids. Per germline, CDR1 KGHSY and CDR2 FQNENV. The CDR3 is CASSSILAGGFYGYTF. In nucleotides, the CDR3 is TGTGCCAGCAGCTCAATATTGGCCGGAGGGTTCTATGGCTACACCTTC. The variable domain in full, with the rest retrieved from reference TRBV16 and TRBJ1-2, is GEEVAQTPKHLVRGEGQKAKLYCAPIKGHSYVFWYQQVLKNEFKFLISFQNENVFDETGMPKERFSAKCLPNSPCSLEIQATKLEDSAVYFCASSSILAGGFYGYTFGSGTRLTVV.

The chain carries TRBV29-1 and TRBJ2-3, with D unclear. There are 13 residues in the CDR3. Between the trimmed V and J ends, which lost 3 bases and 4 bases, there was a span of 11 bases. Germline lookup yields CDR1 SQVTM and CDR2 ANQGSEA. CDR3 DNA: TGCAGCGTTGACCTCAGACTCTCAGATACGCAGTATTTT. This encodes CSVDLRLSDTQYF.

The chain links TRBV15 to TRBJ2-1, with D possibly being TRBD1 (6 bases). The CDR3 is 16 amino acids. Deletions cut 3 bases from V and 6 bases from J, with 18 bases between. Germline CDR1 is LNHNV and CDR2 is YYDKDF (reference sequence). The CDR3 DNA sequence: TGTGCCACCAGCAGGAACACAGGGACGACGGGCAATGAGCAGTTCTTC. Translated: CATSRNTGTTGNEQFF.

This clone was seen a handful of times. The chain has TRBV11-3 and TRBJ2-3; D gene uncertain. The germline V and J ends were trimmed by 1 base and 0 bases, with 5 bases remaining between them. There are 14 residues in the CDR3. CDR1 and CDR2 (germline): SGHNT, YENEEA. CDR3 loop: CASSLAQSTDTQYF. The CDR3 nucleotides are TGTGCCAGCAGCTTAGCACAGAGCACAGATACGCAGTATTTT.

The chain has TRBV2 and TRBJ2-7; weak D call: TRBD1 (6 bases). This CDR3 has 12 residues. CDR1 is SNHLY, CDR2 FYNNEI, per germline. The ends were cut back, 3 bases at V and 4 bases at J, with 7 bases in the middle. CDR3 DNA sequence: TGTGCCAGCAGTGACAGGGGTTACGAGCAGTACTTC. Translated: CASSDRGYEQYF.

For this clone: One junction end disagrees with the germline gene, perhaps due to a read error. CDR3: CASSSLDSRQGSHF. The CDR3 coding sequence is TGTGCCAGCAGTTCCCTTGACAGCCGACAGGGTTCTCACTTC. This rearrangement joins TRBV28 to TRBJ2-7; 7 nucleotides agree with TRBD1. The CDR3 contains 14 residues. The germline V gene has CDR1 MDHEN and CDR2 SYDVKM.

The chain recombines TRBV5-1 with TRBJ2-2; 7 nucleotides match TRBD1. The V segment lost 4 bases and the J segment 3 bases; nucleotides outside the gene matches: 9. The CDR3 spans 16 residues. Germline V CDR1 and CDR2: SGHRS, YFSETQ. The CDR3 loop reads CASSPLNRGHTGELFF. As DNA, the CDR3 is TGCGCCAGCAGCCCACTCAACAGGGGCCACACCGGGGAGCTGTTTTTT.

This clone was seen just once. The CDR3 here is CASSGGQPTFYGYTF. In DNA form, the CDR3 reads TGTGCCAGTTCCGGAGGGCAGCCGACCTTCTATGGCTACACCTTC. The gene calls are TRBV19 and TRBJ1-2; the D is unclear. The CDR3 loop spans 15 amino acids. V was shortened by 8 bases and J by 4 bases, with 20 bases between the two germline ends. Germline-derived CDR1 and CDR2 are LNHDA and SQIVND (reference sequence).

CDR3 protein: CASSQDIAGGPETQYF. The CDR3 DNA reads as TGTGCCAGCAGCCAAGACATAGCGGGAGGCCCAGAGACCCAGTACTTC. The gene calls are TRBV14 and TRBJ2-5; 10 bases are a match to TRBD2. The J segment lost 4 bases and the V segment lost 0 bases, leaving 5 bases of the junction unmatched. The V gene's germline CDR1 is SGHDN and CDR2 FVKESK. The CDR3 totals 16 residues.

V usage is TRBV7-7 and J usage is TRBJ2-5; possible D gene TRBD1, 6 bases. Germline CDR1 SSHAT, CDR2 FNYEAQ (reference sequence). The germline V and J ends were trimmed by 1 base and 1 base, with 13 bases remaining between them. This CDR3 region has 16 residues. The CDR3: CASSLGTRTAQETQYF. CDR3 sequence (DNA): TGTGCCAGCAGCTTAGGCACAAGGACAGCCCAAGAGACCCAGTACTTC.

The V and J genes are TRBV5-1 and TRBJ2-1; TRBD2 aligns across 13 bases. The CDR3 loop spans 14 amino acids. The trim removed 4 bases at V and 10 bases at J, leaving 5 bases unmatched. CDR1 is SGHRS, CDR2 YFSETQ, per germline. The CDR3 here is CASSGQGLAGEQFF. DNA of the CDR3: TGCGCCAGCAGCGGCCAGGGACTAGCGGGAGAGCAGTTCTTC.

The genes are TRBV27 and TRBJ2-6, with 7 bases that match TRBD1. V dropped 6 bases and J dropped 2; count of bases not matched to a gene: 7. CDR1 MNHEY and CDR2 SMNVEV come from the germline V gene (reference sequence). The CDR3 contains 16 residues. CDR3 sequence (DNA): TGTGCCAGCAGCCGACAGGGAACCACTGGGGCCAACGTCCTGACTTTC. It is translated as CASSRQGTTGANVLTF.

The CDR3 loop is CASSTGTGGGSYEQYF. The CDR3 DNA sequence: TGCGCCAGCAGCACCGGGACAGGCGGGGGTTCCTACGAGCAGTACTTC. J is TRBJ2-7 and V is TRBV5-1, with D possibly being TRBD1 (8 bases). V was pared by 4 bases and J by 1 base, with 18 bases between. Germline values: CDR1 SGHRS, CDR2 YFSETQ. The CDR3 extends over 16 amino acids.

This chain connects TRBV6-5 to TRBJ1-2; 8 bases line up with TRBD1. Germline V gene lookup returns CDR1 MNHEY and CDR2 SVGAGI. Unmatched junction bases numbered 10, after V lost 5 bases and J lost 5 bases. There are 15 residues in the CDR3. The DNA for the CDR3 is TGTGCCAGCAGTCCAGGGGGGGACAGGACTTATGGCTACACCTTC. Its translation is CASSPGGDRTYGYTF.

V gene TRBV6-5 combines with J gene TRBJ1-2; D may be TRBD1 (5 bases). This CDR3 region has 13 residues. Germline assignment: CDR1 MNHEY and CDR2 SVGAGI. V was pared by 6 bases and J by 2 bases, with 10 bases between. Here the CDR3 reads CASRDSPNYGYTF. CDR3 in DNA: TGTGCCAGCAGAGACAGTCCCAACTATGGCTACACCTTC.

The chain combines TRBV2 with TRBJ2-6; possibly TRBD1 for D (6 bases). CDR3 length equals 17 residues. The V and J ends lost 6 bases and 0 bases respectively, with 15 bases between them. CDR1 and CDR2 from the germline V gene are SNHLY and FYNNEI. In DNA, the CDR3 is TGTGCCAGCAGCCGGGACATCCAAATCTCTGGGGCCAACGTCCTGACTTTC. Translated, it gives CASSRDIQISGANVLTF.

The chain joins TRBV6-1 to TRBJ2-7, with 8 bases identical to TRBD2. V dropped 6 bases and J dropped 2; count of bases not matched to a gene: 0. From germline, CDR1 is MNHNS and CDR2 SASEGT. The CDR3 covers 12 residues. Here the CDR3 reads CASRLAAYEQYF. The CDR3 DNA follows: TGTGCCAGCAGACTAGCGGCCTACGAGCAGTACTTC.

This rearrangement joins TRBV7-6 to TRBJ2-2; possibly TRBD1 for D (6 bases). V was cut by 1 base and J by 4 bases, with 7 bases left in between. The CDR3 loop spans 14 amino acids. CDR1 is SGHVS and CDR2 is FNYEAQ in the germline V gene. CDR3: CASSLEQGTGELFF. As DNA, the CDR3 is TGTGCCAGCAGCTTAGAACAGGGCACCGGGGAGCTGTTTTTT.

This chain joins TRBV5-1 and TRBJ1-4; the match to TRBD1 covers 7 bases. This CDR3 is built from 15 residues. Germline-derived CDR1 and CDR2 are SGHRS and YFSETQ. V lost 0 bases to trimming and J lost 7 bases; unmatched junction nucleotides: 6. For the CDR3, the DNA is TGCGCCAGCAGCTTGGCCTGGGACAGAGGTGAAAAACTGTTTTTT. Amino acid sequence: CASSLAWDRGEKLFF.

The chain carries TRBV19 and TRBJ1-1; D not resolved. CDR1 and CDR2 (germline): LNHDA, SQIVND (reference sequence). The CDR3 contains 11 residues. The V and J ends lost 3 bases and 10 bases respectively, with 9 bases between them. This CDR3 reads CASSMSRGAFF. The CDR3 DNA sequence: TGTGCCAGTAGTATGAGTCGGGGAGCTTTCTTT. The full variable domain, completed using reference TRBV19 and TRBJ1-1, is DGGITQSPKYLFRKEGQNVTLSCEQNLNHDAMYWYRQDPGQGLRLIYYSQIVNDFQKGDIAEGYSVSREKKESFPLTVTSAQKNPTAFYLCASSMSRGAFFGQGTRLTVV.

V usage is TRBV28 and J usage is TRBJ2-1, with 14 positions matching TRBD2. Germline V gives CDR1 MDHEN, CDR2 SYDVKM. The CDR3 is 20 residues long. The ends lost 2 bases at V and 4 bases at J; junction bases unmatched: 13. The DNA for the CDR3 is TGTGCCAGCAGTTTAACCCCCACTTGGACTAGCGGGAGGTCTTACAATGAGCAGTTCTTC. Translated, it gives CASSLTPTWTSGRSYNEQFF.

The rearrangement joins TRBV7-9 to TRBJ2-1; D unresolved. V was pared by 5 bases and J by 5 bases, with 4 bases between. From germline, CDR1 is SEHNR and CDR2 FQNEAQ (reference sequence). CDR3 length equals 11 residues. This CDR3 reads CASSLHNEQFF. The CDR3 DNA is TGTGCCAGCAGCCTCCACAATGAGCAGTTCTTC.

This clone is a singleton in its sample. The V gene is TRBV27, the J gene TRBJ2-6, with D unclear. V was clipped by 9 bases and J by 4 bases, with 16 bases between them. The CDR3 covers 15 residues. Germline loops: CDR1 MNHEY, CDR2 SMNVEV (reference sequence). The CDR3 reads CASGRWRPGANVLTF. In nucleotides, the CDR3 is TGTGCCAGTGGTCGGTGGCGGCCCGGGGCCAACGTCCTGACTTTC.

This clone was observed a handful of times. The chain recombines TRBV19 with TRBJ1-5, with D tentatively TRBD1 (6 bases). CDR3 size: 15 residues. V dropped 3 bases and J dropped 4 bases, with 13 bases sitting between them. Germline V gene sequence: CDR1 LNHDA, CDR2 SQIVND (reference sequence). CDR3 coding DNA: TGTGCCAGTAGTATGGGGGGGCAGGGGAATCAGCCCCAGCATTTT. Translating gives CASSMGGQGNQPQHF.

The chain carries TRBV6-5 and TRBJ1-1; 8 nucleotides line up with TRBD1. The CDR3 runs to 12 residues. CDR1 and CDR2 (germline): MNHEY, SVGAGI. V lost 6 bases and J lost 9; bases outside the gene matches: 6. The CDR3 sequence: CASSHGQGKAFF. The DNA for the CDR3 is TGTGCCAGCAGCCACGGACAGGGAAAAGCTTTCTTT.

The gene calls are TRBV7-7 and TRBJ2-5; TRBD2 is a possible D gene (6 bases). Germline values: CDR1 SSHAT, CDR2 FNYEAQ (reference sequence). This CDR3 is 13 amino acids long. Trimming cost V 2 bases and J 7 bases, with 11 bases left between them. The CDR3 coding sequence is TGTGCCAGCAGCTTACAGGCGGGGTGGACCCAGTACTTC. The encoded protein is CASSLQAGWTQYF.

The rearrangement links TRBV19 to TRBJ2-2, with TRBD2 identical over 13 bases. The CDR3 is 16 amino acids. Germline values: CDR1 LNHDA, CDR2 SQIVND (reference sequence). V was clipped by 5 bases and J by 5 bases; unmatched bases: 5. The CDR3, as DNA: TGTGCCAGTAGTCCGAGACTAGCGGGAGGTACCGGGGAGCTGTTTTTT. Translating it yields CASSPRLAGGTGELFF.

Only a few counts were recorded for this clone. This chain joins TRBV7-2 and TRBJ2-4, with D possibly being TRBD2 (7 bases). CDR1 and CDR2 (germline): SGHTA, FQGNSA. CDR3 length: 17 amino acids. Between the trimmed V and J ends, which lost 1 base and 6 bases, there was a span of 19 bases. The CDR3 is CASSLGGGGLGRNIQYF. The DNA of the CDR3 is TGTGCCAGCAGCTTAGGGGGCGGGGGCCTCGGGAGAAACATTCAGTACTTC.

The V gene is TRBV2, the J gene TRBJ2-1; D uncertain. CDR1 is SNHLY and CDR2 is FYNNEI in the germline V gene. The CDR3 length is 15 residues. Between the trimmed V and J ends, which lost 2 bases and 6 bases, there was a span of 14 bases. The CDR3 sequence is CASSERVRAVNEQFF. The CDR3 DNA is TGTGCCAGCAGTGAACGGGTGAGAGCTGTCAATGAGCAGTTCTTC.

The J gene is TRBJ2-1, the V gene TRBV5-1, with 12 bases aligning to TRBD2. Germline CDR1 and CDR2: SGHRS and YFSETQ. Unmatched junction bases numbered 9, after V lost 6 bases and J lost 5 bases. The CDR3 has 16 residues. This CDR3 is CASTPPGLAGNNEQFF. CDR3 DNA sequence: TGCGCCAGCACGCCCCCTGGACTAGCGGGAAACAATGAGCAGTTCTTC.

This chain connects TRBV9 to TRBJ1-1; D is perhaps TRBD1 (5 bases). Looked up from germline, CDR1 is SGDLS and CDR2 is YYNGEE. Trimming took off 0 bases at V and 1 base at J, with 7 bases between the two ends. The CDR3 consists of 14 residues. The CDR3 reads CASSVDQGNTEAFF. CDR3 DNA: TGTGCCAGCAGCGTAGATCAGGGGAACACTGAAGCTTTCTTT.